The 32 T cell receptor beta chains reported below all come from one sample, sequenced in a study of vaccination effects on CD4 cells after COVID-19. These receptors lack a known antigen. Some clones are missing from TCRdb's copy, which holds only in-frame ones; the method was immunoSEQ multiplex PCR. In the table there are 20,000 to 25,000 clones, approximately 80% of which are singletons. Antigen-specific CD4+ T cells were first expanded with viral peptide pools by the ViraFEST assay and only then sequenced. When less than 11 days of culture had elapsed, CD4+ T cells were isolated. Two-dose vaccination with either BNT162b2 or mRNA-1273 was given to the participants. Material: CD4+ T cells from PBMCs cultured with SARS-CoV-2 spike peptides, obtained after COVID-19 vaccination. The receptors shown here come from a human donor who received a COVID-19 vaccine. Some clones in this sample may be carry-over from other donors' samples.

The chain is built from TRBV6-5 and TRBJ2-7; D is possibly TRBD1 (6 bases). V lost 5 bases, J lost 3 bases, and 11 bases lay in between. The CDR3 spans 13 residues. Germline V gives CDR1 MNHEY, CDR2 SVGAGI. CDR3 loop: CASSRGGNYEQYV. The CDR3 DNA is TGTGCCAGCAGTCGAGGGGGAAACTACGAGCAGTACGTC.

This clone has a handful of counts. The chain joins TRBV18 to TRBJ2-6, with TRBD1 identical over 7 bases. The CDR3 has 14 amino acids. V gave up 4 bases and J gave up 5 bases; unmatched junction bases: 2. Germline V gene lookup returns CDR1 KGHSH and CDR2 LQKENI. The CDR3 is CASSRDRWANVLTF. DNA of the CDR3: TGTGCCAGCTCACGGGACAGATGGGCCAACGTCCTGACTTTC. Complete variable domain (other parts from reference TRBV18 and TRBJ2-6): NAGVMQNPRHLVRRRGQEARLRCSPMKGHSHVYWYRQLPEEGLKFMVYLQKENIIDESGMPKERFSAEFPKEGPSILRIQQVVRGDSAAYFCASSRDRWANVLTFGAGSRLTVL.

This chain connects TRBV7-2 to TRBJ2-5; D is undetermined. CDR1 and CDR2 (germline): SGHTA, FQGNSA. CDR3 length: 13 residues. V was cut by 3 bases and J by 1 base, with 6 bases left in between. CDR3 coding DNA: TGTGCCAGCAGCTTTTCGTTCCAAGAGACCCAGTACTTC. Amino acids: CASSFSFQETQYF.

This clone has only a few counts. CDR3 loop: CASTITSGVTGELFF. The CDR3 nucleotides are TGTGCCAGCACCATAACTAGCGGGGTTACCGGGGAGCTGTTTTTT. J is TRBJ2-2 and V is TRBV6-1; 10 bases are a match to TRBD2. CDR1 is MNHNS and CDR2 is SASEGT in the germline V gene. The J segment lost 5 bases and the V segment lost 7 bases, leaving 7 bases of the junction unmatched. CDR3 length equals 15 residues.

The gene calls are TRBV28 and TRBJ1-2, with D tentatively TRBD1 (5 bases). The germline V gene encodes CDR1 MDHEN and CDR2 SYDVKM. V lost 2 bases, J lost 4 bases, and 11 bases lay in between. The CDR3 extends over 14 amino acids. Written as DNA, the CDR3 is TGTGCCAGCAGTTTACCAGGGTTCCTCTATGGCTACACCTTC. Encoded protein: CASSLPGFLYGYTF.

This CDR3 is CASSSGQGVDGYTF. The DNA for the CDR3 is TGTGCCAGCTCATCGGGACAGGGGGTAGACGGCTACACCTTC. The chain is built from TRBV18 and TRBJ1-2, with 11 bases that match TRBD1. The CDR3 is 14 amino acids. Germline V CDR1 and CDR2: KGHSH, LQKENI. After removal of 5 bases from V and 8 bases from J, the junction contained 7 bases not matched to a gene.

The CDR3 DNA sequence: TGCGCCAGCAGCCCGCCGACAGCGAACACCGGGGAGCTGTTTTTT. Translating gives CASSPPTANTGELFF. The chain joins TRBV5-1 to TRBJ2-2; tentatively, D is TRBD1 (5 bases). The CDR3 has 15 residues. Trimming cost V 4 bases and J 0 bases, with 10 bases left between them. Germline CDR1 reads SGHRS; CDR2 reads YFSETQ.

The chain combines TRBV7-9 with TRBJ2-7; D not certain. The V end was cut by 5 bases, the J end by 9 bases, with 11 bases between. The germline gives CDR1 SEHNR, CDR2 FQNEAQ (reference sequence). The CDR3 sequence is 11 residues long. The CDR3 DNA reads TGTGCCAGCAGCCGCGATGGAGTGCAGTACGTC. Its protein product is CASSRDGVQYV.

The V and J genes are TRBV6-4 and TRBJ2-2; D is possibly TRBD1 (6 bases). Between the trimmed V and J ends, which lost 3 bases and 1 base, there was a span of 6 bases. The CDR3 consists of 14 residues. CDR1 and CDR2 from the germline V gene are MRHNA and SNTAGT. CDR3 nucleotides: TGTGCCAGCAGTGAGACAGGGAACACCGGGGAGCTGTTTTTT. Translating gives CASSETGNTGELFF.

The chain carries TRBV7-2 and TRBJ1-4, with D possibly TRBD1 on 5 matching bases. V was clipped by 8 bases and J by 4 bases, with 14 bases between them. The CDR3 is made up of 14 amino acids. CDR1 is SGHTA, CDR2 FQGNSA, per germline. CDR3: CASGPGLRNEKLFF. The DNA for the CDR3 is TGTGCCAGCGGGCCGGGACTGCGTAATGAAAAACTGTTTTTT.

Here the CDR3 reads CASSLEVSRRGAAGELFF. The CDR3 DNA is TGCGCCAGCAGCTTGGAAGTCTCCAGGAGGGGGGCGGCCGGGGAGCTGTTTTTT. This chain uses TRBV5-1 with TRBJ2-2; D tentatively reads TRBD1 or TRBD2 (6 bases each). The germline V gene has CDR1 SGHRS and CDR2 YFSETQ. This CDR3 comprises 18 residues. Between the trimmed V and J ends, which lost 0 bases and 6 bases, there was a span of 21 bases.

The chain carries TRBV4-1 and TRBJ1-3; TRBD1 matches 7 bases. V was pared by 4 bases and J by 7 bases, with 7 bases of the junction left unmatched. The germline V gene encodes CDR1 MGHRA and CDR2 YSYEKL. The length of the CDR3 is 14 residues. CDR3 loop: CASSRTGDRNTIYF. The CDR3 bases are TGCGCCAGCAGCCGAACAGGGGATCGTAACACCATATATTTT.

As for this clone: Sequence at one end of the junction differs from germline and may be a read error. The chain has TRBV5-1 and TRBJ2-5; the match to TRBD1 covers 7 bases. The germline V gene has CDR1 SGHRS and CDR2 YFSETQ. This CDR3 comprises 14 residues. This CDR3 is CASSLAQGDEIQYF. Written as DNA, the CDR3 is TGCGCCAGCAGCTTGGCCCAGGGGGACGAGATCCAGTACTTC.

J is TRBJ1-5 and V is TRBV28, with no clear D. This CDR3 is built from 15 residues. Germline V lookup: CDR1 MDHEN, CDR2 SYDVKM. V gave up 7 bases and J gave up 0 bases, with 13 bases separating them. This CDR3 is CASTHPQNSNQPQHF. The CDR3 DNA reads TGTGCCAGCACTCATCCGCAGAATAGCAATCAGCCCCAGCATTTT. Together with reference TRBV28 and TRBJ1-5, the CDR3 gives the full variable domain: DVKVTQSSRYLVKRTGEKVFLECVQDMDHENMFWYRQDPGLGLRLIYFSYDVKMKEKGDIPEGYSVSREKKERFSLILESASTNQTSMYLCASTHPQNSNQPQHFGDGTRLSIL.

CDR3 protein: CASRDRVNLYGYTF. The CDR3 DNA follows: TGTGCCAGCAGAGACAGGGTGAACCTCTATGGCTACACCTTC. The chain joins TRBV5-6 to TRBJ1-2, with 7 positions matching TRBD1. CDR1 is SGHDT and CDR2 is YYEEEE in the germline V gene. Trimming at V came to 5 bases and at J to 4 bases, leaving 8 bases not matched to a gene. CDR3 length: 14 amino acids.

The chain combines TRBV9 with TRBJ2-3; the D gene is possibly TRBD1 (5 bases). The length of the CDR3 is 16 residues. V gave up 0 bases and J gave up 0 bases, with 11 bases separating them. Germline V gene lookup returns CDR1 SGDLS and CDR2 YYNGEE. Here the CDR3 DNA reads TGTGCCAGCAGCGTAGAAGGGGTCCAAAGCACAGATACGCAGTATTTT. The encoded protein is CASSVEGVQSTDTQYF.

The chain employs TRBV6-5 and TRBJ1-1; D is undetermined. Trimming removed 2 bases from V and 8 bases from J, with 9 bases in between. The germline V gene has CDR1 MNHEY and CDR2 SVGAGI. CDR3 size: 12 residues. The CDR3 region is CASSYLGREAFF. The CDR3 region has the DNA TGTGCCAGCAGTTACCTTGGCAGGGAAGCTTTCTTT.

The chain carries TRBV5-1 and TRBJ1-6, with D possibly being TRBD1 (6 bases). The ends were cut back, 0 bases at V and 7 bases at J, with 11 bases in the middle. Germline lookup yields CDR1 SGHRS and CDR2 YFSETQ. The CDR3 consists of 15 residues. The CDR3 sequence is CASSLAGGQNSPLHF. The CDR3 nucleotides are TGCGCCAGCAGCTTGGCGGGGGGGCAAAATTCACCCCTCCACTTT.

This clone was counted once. V and J are TRBV15 and TRBJ2-5; tentative D call: TRBD2 (6 bases). Germline-derived CDR1 and CDR2 are LNHNV and YYDKDF (reference sequence). The CDR3 covers 16 residues. V was cut by 1 base and J by 1 base, with 13 bases left in between. The CDR3 DNA reads as TGTGCCACCAGCAGAGGGGGACTGTTGACCCAAGAGACCCAGTACTTC. As protein: CATSRGGLLTQETQYF.

In its sample, this clone was seen a few times. The CDR3: CASSLAARQGSEQFF. The DNA of the CDR3 is TGCGCCAGCAGCTTGGCGGCGAGACAGGGGTCTGAGCAGTTCTTC. The chain links TRBV5-1 to TRBJ2-1, with 8 bases aligning to TRBD1. J lost 9 bases, V lost 0 bases, and 8 bases had no gene match. The CDR3 loop spans 15 amino acids. Germline V gives CDR1 SGHRS, CDR2 YFSETQ.

This clone was found once. The chain links TRBV9 to TRBJ2-1, with 11 bases that match TRBD2. With V trimmed by 3 bases and J by 8 bases, 7 bases remained unmatched. The CDR3 is 15 amino acids. Germline values: CDR1 SGDLS, CDR2 YYNGEE. CDR3 coding DNA: TGTGCCAGCAGCGAAGGACTAGCGGGTTTCGATGAGCAGTTCTTC. It is translated as CASSEGLAGFDEQFF.

This clone was recorded only once. The chain carries TRBV12-3 or TRBV12-4 and TRBJ1-1; D is undetermined. CDR3 length equals 12 residues. V was cut by 7 bases and J by 7 bases, with 13 bases left in between. The CDR3 DNA is TGTGCCAGCACCTCAGGCCGGGGTGAAGCTTTCTTT. It translates to CASTSGRGEAFF.

This chain uses TRBV19 with TRBJ1-5; TRBD1 matches 8 bases. Losses at the gene ends were 4 bases for V and 4 bases for J; bases not matched to a gene: 9. Germline values: CDR1 LNHDA, CDR2 SQIVND (reference sequence). CDR3 size: 16 residues. The CDR3 coding sequence is TGTGCCAGTAGTACTCCGACAGGGGTCCTTAATCAGCCCCAGCATTTT. This gives the protein CASSTPTGVLNQPQHF.

This rearrangement joins TRBV18 to TRBJ1-5; D is uncertain. Germline assignment: CDR1 KGHSH and CDR2 LQKENI. The CDR3 runs to 14 residues. Trimming removed 1 base at V and 2 bases at J, with 6 bases between. The CDR3 sequence: CASSPQGRNQPQHF. For the CDR3, the DNA is TGTGCCAGCTCACCACAGGGTCGCAATCAGCCCCAGCATTTT.

This clone was counted only a few times. The chain carries TRBV30 and TRBJ1-4; 8 bases map to TRBD1. This CDR3 comprises 15 residues. The germline V gene encodes CDR1 GTSNPN and CDR2 SVGIG (reference sequence). Trimming removed 2 bases from V and 7 bases from J; junction bases left unmatched: 9. The CDR3 DNA is TGTGCCTGGAGTTTTGCGGCAGGGGGCGGTGAAAAACTGTTTTTT. This sequence encodes CAWSFAAGGGEKLFF.

The chain carries TRBV9 and TRBJ2-1; 7 nucleotides agree with TRBD2. Germline CDR1 is SGDLS and CDR2 is YYNGEE. V was pared by 1 base and J by 4 bases, with 14 bases of the junction left unmatched. The CDR3 runs 18 residues. This CDR3 is CASSVTPSGQGGYNEQFF. The CDR3 DNA sequence: TGTGCCAGCAGCGTAACCCCATCTGGGCAGGGAGGGTACAATGAGCAGTTCTTC.

V gene TRBV7-3 combines with J gene TRBJ1-1; no definite D call. CDR1 SGHTA and CDR2 FQGTGA come from the germline V gene. Trimming pared 5 bases from V and 5 bases from J, leaving 15 bases between. This CDR3 has 14 amino acids. The CDR3 DNA reads TGTGCCAGCAGCCCCGGGCCTTTGGGGACTGAAGCTTTCTTT. This sequence encodes CASSPGPLGTEAFF.

V usage is TRBV19 and J usage is TRBJ1-2, with D possibly being TRBD1 (6 bases). Germline V CDR1 and CDR2: LNHDA, SQIVND (reference sequence). CDR3 length: 15 residues. V gave up 3 bases and J gave up 2 bases, with 13 bases separating them. This CDR3 is CASSIGSGVNYGYTF. In nucleotides, the CDR3 is TGTGCCAGTAGTATCGGATCAGGGGTGAACTATGGCTACACCTTC.

The V and J genes are TRBV7-3 and TRBJ2-5, with 10 bases fitting TRBD1. This CDR3 comprises 17 residues. With 0 bases clipped from V and 1 base from J, the junction kept 5 bases outside the gene matches. Germline loops: CDR1 SGHTA, CDR2 FQGTGA. CDR3 protein: CASSLTPDRGPQETQYF. CDR3 DNA sequence: TGTGCCAGCAGCTTAACCCCTGACAGGGGGCCCCAAGAGACCCAGTACTTC.

The genes are TRBV6-5 and TRBJ1-5; tentatively, D is TRBD1 (5 bases). CDR3 length: 12 amino acids. From germline, CDR1 is MNHEY and CDR2 SVGAGI. V lost 8 bases and J 5 bases, leaving 10 bases between the germline ends. This CDR3 reads CASAGGDQPQHF. For the CDR3, the DNA is TGTGCCAGCGCTGGGGGAGATCAGCCCCAGCATTTT.

This clone was seen only once. This chain uses TRBV2 with TRBJ1-3; TRBD1 might be the D (5 bases). Trimming took 7 bases from V and 11 from J, leaving 18 bases between them. The CDR3 length is 13 residues. The germline CDR1 and CDR2 sequences are SNHLY and FYNNEI. The CDR3 is CASTMTDARAIYF. The CDR3 DNA follows: TGTGCCAGCACCATGACAGACGCCAGAGCCATATATTTT.

This rearrangement joins TRBV4-3 to TRBJ2-1; D may correspond to TRBD1 or TRBD2 (6 bases each). The CDR3 length is 14 residues. Trimming left V 1 base short and J 8 bases short, with 12 bases between. CDR1 and CDR2 (germline): LGHNA, YSLEER. DNA for the CDR3: TGCGCCAGCAGCCAAGTTCCGGGGGCCGATGAGCAGTTCTTC. Protein: CASSQVPGADEQFF.